A single sample is the source of the 14 T cell receptor beta chains below, sequenced in a study of T cell responses to AZD1222 COVID-19 vaccine (TCRdb year 2021). Reading the label with the study, this specimen's time point is: baseline before first vaccination. Receptor libraries were prepared by the immunoSEQ multiplex PCR assay. TCRdb retrieved this table from immuneACCESS and kept in-frame rearrangements only. Not all clones are present; in checked studies, unresolved V genes account for under half, and no reason is known for the remainder. For this sample the table gives 180,000 or so clones, of which roughly 91% were detected only once. 1.5% to 2% of the sample is held by the ten biggest clonotypes. Specimen: peripheral blood, collected on day 0 of AZD1222 vaccination. These receptors were obtained from an adult in good health.

The chain recombines TRBV6-5 with TRBJ1-2, with D unclear. Between the trimmed V and J ends, which lost 2 bases and 8 bases, there was a span of 12 bases. CDR1 and CDR2 from the germline V gene are MNHEY and SVGAGI. There are 13 residues in the CDR3. The CDR3 DNA follows: TGTGCCAGCAGTTACCAGCCATGGAGGGGCTACACCTTC. Translation: CASSYQPWRGYTF.

Here the CDR3 reads CASSLTGNLATNEKLFF. CDR3 DNA: TGTGCCAGTAGTCTGACAGGGAATCTTGCAACTAATGAAAAACTGTTTTTT. This chain uses TRBV19 with TRBJ1-4; 7 bases match TRBD1. Trimming cost V 5 bases and J 0 bases; bases outside gene matches: 9. The V gene's germline CDR1 is LNHDA and CDR2 SQIVND (reference sequence). This CDR3 region has 17 residues.

This chain links TRBV18 with TRBJ1-2, with a weak D call TRBD1 (6 bases). V lost 4 bases, J lost 3 bases, and 15 bases lay in between. This CDR3 has 15 residues. Germline CDR1 is KGHSH and CDR2 is LQKENI. Written as DNA, the CDR3 is TGTGCCAGCTCACACGGACAGACTCCTGACTATGGCTACACCTTC. It specifies CASSHGQTPDYGYTF.

The chain joins TRBV18 to TRBJ1-4; TRBD1 matches at 7 bases. The CDR3 has 19 amino acids. The junction had 18 bases not matched to a gene; V was cut back by 1 base and J by 7 bases. Germline V CDR1 and CDR2: KGHSH, LQKENI. The CDR3 loop is CASSPLENRIGTDSEKLFF. The DNA of the CDR3 is TGTGCCAGCTCACCACTGGAAAATCGAATCGGGACAGATAGTGAAAAACTGTTTTTT.

This chain links TRBV27 with TRBJ1-5, with D possibly being TRBD1 (6 bases). The CDR3 covers 14 residues. Germline values: CDR1 MNHEY, CDR2 SMNVEV (reference sequence). V lost 6 bases and J 6 bases, leaving 15 bases between the germline ends. Written as DNA, the CDR3 is TGTGCCAGCAGATTGAGGGGGGGCGGTCAGCCCCAGCATTTT. This gives the protein CASRLRGGGQPQHF.

The table lists this clone with a few counts. The chain joins TRBV6-5 to TRBJ1-3; D is unclear. The length of the CDR3 is 14 residues. V lost 5 bases, J lost 1 base, and 9 bases lay in between. Germline-derived CDR1 and CDR2 are MNHEY and SVGAGI. The CDR3 nucleotides are TGTGCCAGCAGTCAATCAGGATCTGGAAACACCATATATTTT. Protein: CASSQSGSGNTIYF.

The chain uses TRBV7-9 and TRBJ1-1, with TRBD1 matching over 8 bases. V trimming: 4 bases; J trimming: 3 bases; junction bases outside the gene matches: 4. In germline, CDR1 is SEHNR, CDR2 FQNEAQ (reference sequence). This CDR3 region has 14 residues. The CDR3 nucleotides read TGTGCCAGCAGCTCTCCGACAGGGGACACTGAAGCTTTCTTT. Protein sequence: CASSSPTGDTEAFF.

The chain carries TRBV29-1 and TRBJ2-7; D may be TRBD1 (6 bases). This CDR3 has 13 amino acids. The ends were cut back, 4 bases at V and 3 bases at J, with 13 bases in the middle. Germline V gene lookup returns CDR1 SQVTM and CDR2 ANQGSEA. CDR3 in DNA: TGCAGCGTTGCTCCGGGACAAGGCTACGAGCAGTACTTC. It specifies CSVAPGQGYEQYF.

This sequence joins TRBV11-2 and TRBJ2-2; 7 nucleotides line up with TRBD2. The germline CDR1 and CDR2 sequences are SGHAT and FQNNGV. Trimming cost V 0 bases and J 6 bases; bases outside gene matches: 7. There are 16 residues in the CDR3. The CDR3, as DNA: TGTGCCAGCAGCTTAGAAGGCGGGAGAGGCTCCGGGGAGCTGTTTTTT. The encoded protein is CASSLEGGRGSGELFF.

The genes are TRBV10-3 and TRBJ1-6; possible D gene TRBD1, 5 bases. The CDR3 runs to 17 residues. V gave up 4 bases and J gave up 8 bases, with 21 bases separating them. Germline lookup yields CDR1 ENHRY and CDR2 SYGVKD. The CDR3 loop is CAISVGSTGTAYSPLHF. CDR3 sequence (DNA): TGTGCCATCAGTGTGGGGTCCACTGGGACCGCCTATTCACCCCTCCACTTT.

This clone turned up a few times. The chain joins TRBV28 to TRBJ1-2; D is uncertain. Looked up from germline, CDR1 is MDHEN and CDR2 is SYDVKM. The V end lost 4 bases, the J end lost 5 bases, and 14 bases lay between the germline ends. The CDR3 length is 14 residues. In DNA, the CDR3 is TGTGCCAGCAGTTCGTCCGTTTACTCTTATGGCTACACCTTC. Protein product: CASSSSVYSYGYTF.

This clone is a singleton in its sample. V gene TRBV24-1 combines with J gene TRBJ2-3, with TRBD2 matching 15 bases. The length of the CDR3 is 19 residues. The germline V gene has CDR1 KGHDR and CDR2 SFDVKD. The V gene end was trimmed by 1 base and the J gene end by 8 bases; junction bases not matched to a gene: 12. The chain's CDR3 is CATSDLEPGLAGGGGTQYF. As DNA, the CDR3 is TGTGCCACCAGTGATTTAGAACCGGGACTAGCGGGGGGAGGAGGTACGCAGTATTTT.

The rearrangement links TRBV6-1 to TRBJ1-2, with 8 bases aligning to TRBD1. J was trimmed by 8 bases and V by 2 bases; bases with no gene match: 7. The CDR3 has 14 amino acids. In germline, CDR1 is MNHNS, CDR2 SASEGT. The CDR3: CASSETTGVGGYTF. The CDR3, as DNA: TGTGCCAGCAGTGAAACGACAGGGGTGGGAGGCTACACCTTC.

The V and J genes are TRBV5-1 and TRBJ2-5, with 8 bases identical to TRBD1. Germline V gives CDR1 SGHRS, CDR2 YFSETQ. The CDR3 has 15 amino acids. J gave up 4 bases and V 3 bases, and 8 bases lay outside the gene matches. In DNA, the CDR3 is TGCGCCAGCAGCTACCAACAGGGGGAAGGAGAGACCCAGTACTTC. It codes for CASSYQQGEGETQYF.